This T cell receptor (beta chain) emerged from a study of OX40 agonist ivuxolimab in advanced cancers. Study at large: A mean age of around 66 years, range about 20 to 79, was recorded, and 70% to 85% were male. Study outcomes and limitations: CD8+ T cells averaged more expanded clones than CD4+.

The assay was immunoSEQ multiplex PCR, and TCRdb's table has in-frame clones only and misses some. The table records over 50,000 clones, 89% of them present only once. Blood specimens came from baseline, cycle 4 day 1, and cycle 7 day 1. Remarks on this clone: Its cognate antigen is unknown.

The CDR3 covers 12 residues. V lost 4 bases and J lost 4, with 7 bases in between. The chain links TRBV23-1 to TRBJ1-2, with unresolved D. TRBV23-1 is an ORF for which the function is uncertain. This receptor was taken from an adult with an advanced solid tumor such as melanoma, head and neck, liver or kidney cancer. The specimen comprised CD4+ or CD8+ T cells sorted from blood, sampled in a trial of the OX40 agonist ivuxolimab. The CDR3 coding sequence is TGCGCCAGCAGTCGGCCAGTCTATGGCTACACCTTC. Translating it yields CASSRPVYGYTF.